This entry concerns a single TCR beta chain. This clone has just one count. Its antigen is currently not known. Within one base of it there is no much larger clone, and no base qualities were kept. The data stem from a study of T cells in localized non-small cell lung cancer (dated by TCRdb to 2019 to 2021). About the investigation overall: The study examined T cell repertoires in roughly 240 patients with early-stage NSCLC and compared tumors with uninvolved tumor-adjacent lungs. All 240 or so NSCLC patients in the cohort were treatment-naive and had localized lung tumors that were resected. A mean age of around 66 years was recorded for the NSCLC patients, of whom 129 were male and over 100 were female.

TCR beta CDR3 regions were sequenced from DNA using the immunoSEQ Assay. The original pipeline was this. T cell density was computed as TCR beta template counts normalized to usable DNA estimated by amplifying housekeeping genes. Using the preseqR package, richness was estimated by extrapolating to 120,000 templates for tissue samples and 400,000 templates for PBMC samples. Clonality was calculated as one minus Pielou's evenness. To identify tissue-enriched TCRs, differential abundance testing was run on productive amino-acid clonotypes with a minimum total count of 5 and an alpha of 0.1. The Jaccard Index and the Morisita Overlap Index were used to measure how much the repertoires overlapped between compartments. TCR beta CDR3s were clustered by GLIPH together with public tetramer-defined viral CDR3s, and at least three viral sequences plus V-gene enrichment were required for viral motifs. In its TCRdb copy, this immuneACCESS table keeps in-frame sequences only and misses some clones. Where compared with another copy, unresolved V genes explain less than half of these, and the others have no known cause. V and J calls and clone size are given by that table; D and trimming were obtained from the DNA. The table for this sample lists tens of thousands of clones; more than 70% of them were counted only once. The ten largest clones capture approximately 15% of the sample.

Here is what the overall study found, with its caveats: Because of the exploratory design, TCR variables were selected using unadjusted p-values without false-discovery rate correction. Because multi-region sequencing of the tumors was not done, intratumor heterogeneity could not be ruled out. Longer overall survival was associated with higher T cell density in blood, whereas shorter survival was associated with higher clonality in adjacent lung. Uninvolved tumor-adjacent lung showed the highest T cell clonality, higher than tumor, which suggests more focused antigenic responses in the adjacent lung. A median of roughly 60 of the top 100 tumor clones were detected in paired uninvolved adjacent lung, and some 29 of these tumor clones were also found among the top 100 clones of the paired uninvolved adjacent lung.

At diagnosis, tumor, uninvolved tumor-adjacent lung and peripheral blood were collected and then preserved as a mix of FFPE and fresh-frozen material. For TCR repertoire profiling, blood samples were analyzed as peripheral blood mononuclear cells. The material was PBMCs, obtained before any cancer treatment. The TCR sequence derives from a woman aged 35 to 69 with stage II squamous cell lung carcinoma.

The CDR3 corresponds to CAWVRGGWNTEAFF. The nucleotides read TGTGCCTGGGTAAGGGGGGGTTGGAACACTGAAGCTTTCTTT. The sequence links TRBV30 to TRBJ1-1, with TRBD1 as a weak D call on 6 bases. The junction carries 14 bases between V and J, which are trimmed by 5 bases and 1 base respectively. According to the germline V gene (reference sequence), CDR1 reads GTSNPN and CDR2 reads SVGIG. The CDR3 runs 14 residues from the cysteine to the phenylalanine. Just the 42-base CDR3 DNA is kept, in frame starting at base 1.